This T cell receptor (beta chain) was sequenced during a study of CD8 T cell repertoires and HIV-1 epitope variants. Study details: T cells were stimulated with Twenty-five Gag and Nef peptides separately. Controls were a CMV, EBV and flu pool, Ebola AY9, and no peptide. Tested: three Gag epitope families, Nef HW9 and YT9.

General observations from the study: Fewer than ten TCR beta clonotypes were antigen-specific, roughly six apparently recognizing autologous or escape variants.

Sequencing used immunoSEQ multiplex PCR; TCRdb keeps in-frame clones, though not all of them. The sample has several thousand clones; around three fifths are singletons. Note on this clone: Its antigen is still unknown.

The V gene lost 3 bases and the J gene lost 4 bases, with 13 bases spanning the gap. The V gene's germline CDR1 is SGDLS and CDR2 YYNGEE. The CDR3 consists of 14 residues. The specimen sequenced was cultured CD8+ T cells derived from PBMCs. The TCR originated in a male donor with HIV. The chain carries TRBV9 and TRBJ1-1; D might be TRBD1 (5 bases). The CDR3 DNA sequence: TGTGCCAGCAGCGCGGGGGTAGGGGTCACTGAAGCTTTCTTT. Amino acid sequence: CASSAGVGVTEAFF.